The clone carrying this T cell receptor (beta chain) was counted a few times. Its antigen is undetermined. Absence of ophthalmopathy progression within 18 months defined stable Graves' hyperthyroidism. Patients were aged 18 to 65, had disease duration under 2 months, and had newly diagnosed hyperthyroidism. The PBMCs were sourced from fresh peripheral blood (about 10 ml). The data were taken from a study of T cells in Graves' hyperthyroidism and ophthalmopathy. Study-wide points: Most expanded thyroid clonotypes above 0.001 recurred in blood.

There are 13 residues in the CDR3. The germline V gene has CDR1 DFQATT and CDR2 SNEGSKA (reference sequence). V shed 3 bases, J shed 7 bases, and the junction held 9 bases outside the gene matches. Amplified TCR beta CDR3 regions came from RNA transcripts. A first-round RT-PCR of the TCR CDR3 used the HTBI primer set. TCRdb fed the multiplex PCR reads into MiXCR, producing one record per CDR3 protein. The repertoire holds 450,000 to 650,000 distinct CDR3 sequences, with more than 20% as singletons. The sequencing sample was made of blood. The clonotype comes from a young man with Graves' hyperthyroidism. The genes are TRBV20-1 and TRBJ2-7, with TRBD1 matching 7 bases. DNA of the CDR3: TGCAGTGCTAGTCTTAGGGGGCAAGGGGAGCAGTACTTC. Its protein is CSASLRGQGEQYF.